The 14 T cell receptor beta chains below come from one sample, sequenced in a study of PD-1 blockade in mismatch repair-deficient tumors. Clones were read by immunoSEQ multiplex PCR, and TCRdb kept only the in-frame ones, dropping some. This sample yields approximately 10,000 clones, of which 87% are seen a single time; about 15% belongs to the top ten. Regarding time point: approximately ten-day in vitro stimulation with candidate mutation-associated neoantigen peptide 1. Their recognized antigens are unknown. The sample in question was cells cultured in vitro, obtained from a patient treated with pembrolizumab. These receptors were obtained from an adult with mismatch repair-deficient cancer.

The chain uses TRBV4-2 and TRBJ2-7; TRBD2 agrees at 13 bases. V was clipped by 2 bases and J by 4 bases; unmatched bases: 11. CDR1 and CDR2 (germline): LGHNA, YNFKEQ. This CDR3 is built from 18 residues. The CDR3 DNA is TGTGCCAGCAGCCAATTCCTTTCGACTAGCGGGAGGCATTACGAGCAGTACTTC. Translation: CASSQFLSTSGRHYEQYF.

V and J are TRBV9 and TRBJ2-2, with 7 bases matching TRBD2. The J segment lost 2 bases and the V segment lost 0 bases, leaving 1 base of the junction unmatched. The V gene's germline CDR1 is SGDLS and CDR2 YYNGEE. The CDR3 sequence is 15 residues long. The CDR3 sequence is CASSVGGSNTGELFF. In nucleotides, the CDR3 is TGTGCCAGCAGCGTAGGCGGGAGTAACACCGGGGAGCTGTTTTTT.

This chain connects TRBV7-3 to TRBJ2-2; the match to TRBD2 covers 7 bases. The CDR3 is 16 amino acids. Trimming removed 1 base from V and 7 bases from J; junction bases left unmatched: 9. Per germline, CDR1 SGHTA and CDR2 FQGTGA. The CDR3 here is CASSLNPSGGGGELFF. The CDR3 nucleotides are TGTGCCAGCAGCTTAAACCCCTCTGGCGGGGGCGGGGAGCTGTTTTTT.

This clone is large. This chain joins TRBV14 and TRBJ1-2; the match to TRBD1 covers 8 bases. This CDR3 contains 15 residues. V trimming: 2 bases; J trimming: 4 bases; junction bases outside the gene matches: 6. The germline CDR1 and CDR2 sequences are SGHDN and FVKESK. The CDR3 DNA reads as TGTGCCAGCAGCCAATGGACAGGGTGGAGCTATGGCTACACCTTC. Its translation: CASSQWTGWSYGYTF.

The chain recombines TRBV18 with TRBJ2-1; D remains ambiguous. Trimming stripped 0 bases from V and 4 bases from J, with 10 bases between. Germline V gene lookup returns CDR1 KGHSH and CDR2 LQKENI. The CDR3 loop spans 15 amino acids. DNA of the CDR3: TGTGCCAGCTCACCACCGTCTTCAGGTTACAATGAGCAGTTCTTC. This translates into CASSPPSSGYNEQFF. Full variable domain (outside the CDR3, taken from reference TRBV18 and TRBJ2-1): NAGVMQNPRHLVRRRGQEARLRCSPMKGHSHVYWYRQLPEEGLKFMVYLQKENIIDESGMPKERFSAEFPKEGPSILRIQQVVRGDSAAYFCASSPPSSGYNEQFFGPGTRLTVL.

This rearrangement joins TRBV7-2 to TRBJ1-3; D not resolved. Germline V gene sequence: CDR1 SGHTA, CDR2 FQGNSA. Trimming took off 1 base at V and 2 bases at J, with 9 bases between the two ends. There are 15 residues in the CDR3. CDR3 in DNA: TGTGCCAGCAGCTTAGGTTTTGCGGCTGGAAACACCATATATTTT. Its protein product is CASSLGFAAGNTIYF.

J is TRBJ1-2 and V is TRBV2; D ambiguous. The CDR3 is 13 amino acids. CDR1 and CDR2 from the germline V gene are SNHLY and FYNNEI. Trimming took off 1 base at V and 2 bases at J, with 5 bases between the two ends. CDR3 nucleotides: TGTGCCAGCAGTGAAGGGCAGAACTATGGCTACACCTTC. Amino acid sequence: CASSEGQNYGYTF. The full variable domain, with the rest looked up from reference TRBV2 and TRBJ1-2, is EPEVTQTPSHQVTQMGQEVILRCVPISNHLYFYWYRQILGQKVEFLVSFYNNEISEKSEIFDDQFSVERPDGSNFTLKIRSTKLEDSAMYFCASSEGQNYGYTFGSGTRLTVV.

This rearrangement joins TRBV5-1 to TRBJ1-1; TRBD1 is a possible D gene (5 bases). Germline V lookup: CDR1 SGHRS, CDR2 YFSETQ. The CDR3 has 14 residues. V was pared by 3 bases and J by 0 bases, with 9 bases between. The CDR3 bases are TGCGCCAGCAGCTCACAGGTTATGAACACTGAAGCTTTCTTT. Amino acid sequence: CASSSQVMNTEAFF.

The chain carries TRBV21-1 and TRBJ2-2; TRBD2, the D gene given by the table, was not confirmed from the DNA. TRBV21-1 has pseudogene status. This CDR3 region has 19 residues. CDR3 amino acids: CASSRGTSGRKFEGGELFF. CDR3 DNA sequence: TGTGCCAGCAGCAGAGGGACTAGCGGGAGGAAATTTGAGGGCGGGGAGCTGTTTTTT.

This clone occurred a few times. This rearrangement joins TRBV7-9 to TRBJ2-2; 7 positions agree with TRBD1. The CDR3 is 15 amino acids. The V gene end was trimmed by 5 bases and the J gene end by 1 base; junction bases not matched to a gene: 4. The germline V gene encodes CDR1 SEHNR and CDR2 FQNEAQ (reference sequence). CDR3 sequence reads: CASSTGTENTGELFF. In DNA, the CDR3 is TGTGCCAGCAGCACCGGGACAGAGAACACCGGGGAGCTGTTTTTT. Together with reference TRBV7-9 and TRBJ2-2, the CDR3 gives the full variable domain: DTGVSQNPRHKITKRGQNVTFRCDPISEHNRLYWYRQTLGQGPEFLTYFQNEAQLEKSRLLSDRFSAERPKGSFSTLEIQRTEQGDSAMYLCASSTGTENTGELFFGEGSRLTVL.

This clone was observed a handful of times. The chain combines TRBV28 with TRBJ2-7; 15 positions agree with TRBD2. Germline assignment: CDR1 MDHEN and CDR2 SYDVKM. V trimming: 3 bases; J trimming: 5 bases; junction bases outside the gene matches: 2. The CDR3 sequence is 15 residues long. CDR3 loop: CASSLGLAGGHEQYF. In DNA form, the CDR3 reads TGTGCCAGCAGTTTGGGACTAGCGGGAGGTCACGAGCAGTACTTC.

The chain uses TRBV28 and TRBJ1-4; D possibly corresponds to TRBD1 (5 bases). V dropped 6 bases and J dropped 3 bases, with 14 bases sitting between them. The CDR3 is 15 amino acids. Per germline, CDR1 MDHEN and CDR2 SYDVKM. In DNA form, the CDR3 reads TGTGCCAGCAGCCACGGGACTTTTGCTAATGAAAAACTGTTTTTT. Translated: CASSHGTFANEKLFF. Using reference TRBV28 and TRBJ1-4 for the parts outside the CDR3, the full variable domain is DVKVTQSSRYLVKRTGEKVFLECVQDMDHENMFWYRQDPGLGLRLIYFSYDVKMKEKGDIPEGYSVSREKKERFSLILESASTNQTSMYLCASSHGTFANEKLFFGSGTQLSVL.

The rearrangement uses TRBV29-1 and TRBJ2-7, with TRBD1 identical over 10 bases. Germline V gene sequence: CDR1 SQVTM, CDR2 ANQGSEA. This CDR3 spans 15 amino acids. V was clipped by 4 bases and J by 2 bases; unmatched bases: 8. The CDR3 sequence: CSVGGGQGLTYEQYF. The CDR3 DNA follows: TGCAGCGTTGGCGGGGGACAGGGGCTAACCTACGAGCAGTACTTC.

The gene calls are TRBV28 and TRBJ1-5; no reliable D call. Trimming cost V 5 bases and J 2 bases, with 16 bases left between them. The CDR3 loop spans 16 amino acids. The germline CDR1 and CDR2 sequences are MDHEN and SYDVKM. The CDR3 nucleotides are TGTGCCAGCAGTGGCGGCAACTTCGGAGGCAATCAGCCCCAGCATTTT. It yields the protein CASSGGNFGGNQPQHF.